The 30 T cell receptor beta chains presented below share a single source sample, sequenced in a study of T-cell memory formation after mild COVID-19. TCRdb itself ran the 5' RACE reads through MiXCR, one entry per CDR3 protein. The sample has about 620,000 distinct CDR3 sequences, under 20% seen once. Sequenced sample: PBMCs or a T cell subset sorted from them (not recorded which). All receptors come from an adult woman who had mild COVID-19 (a few samples of this study predate the infection). Cell type and time point are not known.

The chain employs TRBV7-3 and TRBJ2-1; 7 nucleotides line up with TRBD2. Germline assignment: CDR1 SGHTA and CDR2 FQGTGA. The CDR3 runs 14 residues. V was pared by 8 bases and J by 6 bases, with 10 bases of the junction left unmatched. CDR3 nucleotide sequence: TGTGCCAGCTCCTCGGGCGGGAGCATCAATGAGCAGTTCTTC. It codes for CASSSGGSINEQFF. Using reference TRBV7-3 and TRBJ2-1 for the parts outside the CDR3, the full variable domain is GAGVSQTPSNKVTEKGKYVELRCDPISGHTALYWYRQSLGQGPEFLIYFQGTGAADDSGLPNDRFFAVRPEGSVSTLKIQRTERGDSAVYLCASSSGGSINEQFFGPGTRLTVL.

This clonotype was seen a handful of times. The gene calls are TRBV4-1 and TRBJ1-5; tentative D call: TRBD1 (5 bases). The CDR3 runs 16 residues. CDR1 is MGHRA, CDR2 YSYEKL, per germline. Trimming stripped 9 bases from V and 5 bases from J, with 23 bases between. The CDR3 loop is CASSFGRGAVDQPQHF. The CDR3, as DNA: TGCGCCAGTTCTTTTGGACGTGGGGCGGTAGATCAGCCCCAGCATTTT.

This sequence joins TRBV27 and TRBJ2-5; D call uncertain. Trimming removed 2 bases at V and 2 bases at J, with 12 bases between. The CDR3 is 15 residues long. Looked up from germline, CDR1 is MNHEY and CDR2 is SMNVEV (reference sequence). In nucleotides, the CDR3 is TGTGCCAGCAGTTTACTCGGCAGAATACAAGAGACCCAGTACTTC. Its protein is CASSLLGRIQETQYF.

This clonotype has ten or more counts. The rearrangement joins TRBV5-6 to TRBJ2-5; 13 bases line up with TRBD2. There are 17 residues in the CDR3. The J segment lost 0 bases and the V segment lost 4 bases, leaving 6 bases of the junction unmatched. CDR1 and CDR2 (germline): SGHDT, YYEEEE. In DNA, the CDR3 is TGTGCCAGCAGCGCCGGGACTAGCGGGGTGTACCAAGAGACCCAGTACTTC. Amino acids: CASSAGTSGVYQETQYF.

This chain joins TRBV20-1 and TRBJ2-6; 7 bases are a match to TRBD1. The CDR3 is 16 residues long. Germline V gives CDR1 DFQATT, CDR2 SNEGSKA (reference sequence). J gave up 0 bases and V 7 bases, and 9 bases lay outside the gene matches. The DNA of the CDR3 is TGCAGTGAAGCCGACAGGGCTCGCTCTGGGGCCAACGTCCTGACTTTC. As protein: CSEADRARSGANVLTF.

This rearrangement joins TRBV10-3 to TRBJ2-3; 7 bases map to TRBD1. The CDR3 consists of 14 residues. Germline values: CDR1 ENHRY, CDR2 SYGVKD. J gave up 1 base and V 5 bases, and 3 bases lay outside the gene matches. In DNA, the CDR3 is TGTGCCATCAGTTCAGGACAGGGCACAGATACGCAGTATTTT. Amino acid sequence: CAISSGQGTDTQYF.

In its sample, this clonotype was seen a few times. This chain links TRBV7-2 with TRBJ2-7; possibly TRBD2 for D (6 bases). Trimming shortened V by 3 bases and J by 6 bases, and 12 bases separated the two germline ends. The CDR3 runs 13 residues. CDR1 is SGHTA, CDR2 FQGNSA, per germline. The CDR3 region is CASSFRREFEQYF. The DNA for the CDR3 is TGTGCCAGCAGCTTTCGCCGGGAGTTCGAGCAGTACTTC.

This clonotype was observed a handful of times. The V call is TRBV20-1, the J call TRBJ1-2, with 8 bases that match TRBD1. The CDR3 contains 15 residues. CDR1 DFQATT and CDR2 SNEGSKA come from the germline V gene (reference sequence). V trimming: 4 bases; J trimming: 8 bases; junction bases outside the gene matches: 15. CDR3 sequence (DNA): TGCAGTGCTAAAGCAGGGACAGGAGTTCCTAGAGGCTACACCTTC. Translated, it gives CSAKAGTGVPRGYTF.

This clonotype showed up just a few times. V usage is TRBV9 and J usage is TRBJ1-5; the match to TRBD1 covers 7 bases. The germline CDR1 and CDR2 sequences are SGDLS and YYNGEE. Unmatched junction bases numbered 4, after V lost 3 bases and J lost 4 bases. CDR3 size: 14 residues. CDR3 sequence reads: CASSADRENQPQHF. Here the CDR3 DNA reads TGTGCCAGCAGCGCCGACAGGGAAAATCAGCCCCAGCATTTT. The whole variable domain, filled in from reference TRBV9 and TRBJ1-5, reads DSGVTQTPKHLITATGQRVTLRCSPRSGDLSVYWYQQSLDQGLQFLIQYYNGEERAKGNILERFSAQQFPDLHSELNLSSLELGDSALYFCASSADRENQPQHFGDGTRLSIL.

This clonotype appeared a few times. This rearrangement joins TRBV5-1 to TRBJ2-7; no definite D call. Germline values: CDR1 SGHRS, CDR2 YFSETQ. This CDR3 region has 15 residues. V was clipped by 0 bases and J by 0 bases, with 10 bases between them. CDR3 bases: TGCGCCAGCAGCTTGGCAGCCGACCCCTCCTACGAGCAGTACTTC. Its protein is CASSLAADPSYEQYF. Variable domain in full (rest from reference TRBV5-1 and TRBJ2-7): KAGVTQTPRYLIKTRGQQVTLSCSPISGHRSVSWYQQTPGQGLQFLFEYFSETQRNKGNFPGRFSGRQFSNSRSEMNVSTLELGDSALYLCASSLAADPSYEQYFGPGTRLTVT.

This chain connects TRBV7-4 to TRBJ2-7; 8 nucleotides line up with TRBD1. Germline V CDR1 and CDR2: SGHVT, SQSDAQ. V lost 5 bases and J lost 2; bases outside the gene matches: 8. The CDR3 is 15 residues long. CDR3 nucleotide sequence: TGTGCCAGCAGCCCCCCCCGGACAGGGACCTACGAGCAGTACTTC. Amino acids: CASSPPRTGTYEQYF.

This sequence joins TRBV24-1 and TRBJ2-6; D ambiguous. The V gene lost 3 bases and the J gene lost 0 bases, with 11 bases spanning the gap. In germline, CDR1 is KGHDR, CDR2 SFDVKD. The CDR3 is 17 residues long. The CDR3 here is CATSDPSIHSGANVLTF. The CDR3 region has the DNA TGTGCCACCAGTGATCCAAGCATCCACTCTGGGGCCAACGTCCTGACTTTC.

The rearrangement uses TRBV2 and TRBJ2-2, with D uncertain. Trimming cost V 4 bases and J 2 bases, with 5 bases left between them. Per germline, CDR1 SNHLY and CDR2 FYNNEI. The CDR3 extends over 13 amino acids. In DNA form, the CDR3 reads TGTGCCAGCAGTGGCTACAACACCGGGGAGCTGTTTTTT. Translating gives CASSGYNTGELFF. The full variable domain, completed using reference TRBV2 and TRBJ2-2, is EPEVTQTPSHQVTQMGQEVILRCVPISNHLYFYWYRQILGQKVEFLVSFYNNEISEKSEIFDDQFSVERPDGSNFTLKIRSTKLEDSAMYFCASSGYNTGELFFGEGSRLTVL.

This clonotype showed up just a few times. This chain connects TRBV20-1 to TRBJ2-5, with 9 bases that match TRBD1. The CDR3 covers 14 residues. Germline V gene sequence: CDR1 DFQATT, CDR2 SNEGSKA (reference sequence). V lost 5 bases and J lost 5; bases outside the gene matches: 9. The CDR3 nucleotides read TGCAGTGCTCCGCCCGGGACAGGGTGGGAGACCCAGTACTTC. This encodes CSAPPGTGWETQYF.

There are a few counts of this clonotype. The chain recombines TRBV10-3 with TRBJ2-2, with 13 bases matching TRBD2. The CDR3 has 17 residues. V lost 2 bases, J lost 5 bases, and 5 bases stayed unmatched. Germline CDR1 is ENHRY and CDR2 is SYGVKD. This CDR3 is CAISEELAGGLTGELFF. For the CDR3, the DNA is TGTGCCATCAGTGAGGAACTAGCGGGGGGGCTAACCGGGGAGCTGTTTTTT.

This clonotype was seen a few times. The rearrangement uses TRBV5-1 and TRBJ2-1, with TRBD2 as a possible D gene (5 bases). Trimming took off 5 bases at V and 2 bases at J, with 20 bases between the two ends. The CDR3 loop spans 17 amino acids. CDR1 and CDR2 from the germline V gene are SGHRS and YFSETQ. CDR3 loop: CASSSPPDGNPYNEQFF. Written as DNA, the CDR3 is TGCGCCAGCAGTTCTCCCCCGGACGGGAACCCCTACAATGAGCAGTTCTTC.

This chain connects TRBV7-9 to TRBJ2-7; TRBD1 might be the D (6 bases). The CDR3 contains 17 residues. Germline CDR1 SEHNR, CDR2 FQNEAQ (reference sequence). V was cut by 0 bases and J by 2 bases, with 17 bases left in between. DNA for the CDR3: TGTGCCAGCAGCTTAGCGTGGGTCCAGGGGACCCCCTACGAGCAGTACTTC. This gives the protein CASSLAWVQGTPYEQYF.

This clonotype has more than one count but fewer than ten. The genes are TRBV24-1 and TRBJ1-2, with unresolved D. V lost 1 base and J lost 4, with 9 bases in between. The CDR3 is 14 residues long. Germline CDR1 is KGHDR and CDR2 is SFDVKD. CDR3 nucleotide sequence: TGTGCCACCAGTGATTTTCTACGGAGCTATGGCTACACCTTC. Translation: CATSDFLRSYGYTF.

The CDR3 nucleotides are TGTGCCAGCAGCTCGGTCAGACTAGCGGGAGTATCTGGCAATGAGCAGTTCTTC. This codes for CASSSVRLAGVSGNEQFF. The chain recombines TRBV7-2 with TRBJ2-1, with 12 nucleotides matching TRBD2. Germline loops: CDR1 SGHTA, CDR2 FQGNSA. The CDR3 has 18 amino acids. Trimming took 4 bases from V and 6 from J; bases not matched to a gene: 13.

A few counts support this clonotype. The CDR3 DNA sequence: TGTGCCAGCAGTCTTTCCATAGCGGGGGGCTCCTACAATGAGCAGTTCTTC. As protein: CASSLSIAGGSYNEQFF. This rearrangement joins TRBV25-1 to TRBJ2-1; 10 positions match TRBD2. Germline values: CDR1 MGHDK, CDR2 SYGVNS. The ends lost 5 bases at V and 0 bases at J; junction bases unmatched: 7. This CDR3 is built from 17 residues.

This clonotype was detected a few times. This chain joins TRBV7-2 and TRBJ2-7; TRBD2 aligns across 14 bases. The CDR3 runs to 14 residues. The J segment lost 0 bases and the V segment lost 8 bases, leaving 0 bases of the junction unmatched. Germline V lookup: CDR1 SGHTA, CDR2 FQGNSA. In DNA form, the CDR3 reads TGTGCCAGCGGACTAGCGGGAGGCTCCTACGAGCAGTACTTC. Translation gives CASGLAGGSYEQYF.

The chain has TRBV20-1 and TRBJ2-2, with D unclear. Germline CDR1 is DFQATT and CDR2 is SNEGSKA (reference sequence). CDR3 length: 13 amino acids. The V and J ends lost 3 bases and 2 bases respectively, with 7 bases between them. Here the CDR3 DNA reads TGCAGTGCTAGTTACGTAAACACCGGGGAGCTGTTTTTT. Residues: CSASYVNTGELFF.

V is TRBV6-2 or TRBV6-3 and J is TRBJ2-7; 8 nucleotides agree with TRBD1. Looked up from germline, CDR1 is MNHEY and CDR2 is SVGEGT. Trimming cost V 2 bases and J 4 bases; bases outside gene matches: 16. This CDR3 has 18 amino acids. The chain's CDR3 is CASSYTRGRQGRQYEQYF. The CDR3 DNA reads as TGTGCCAGCAGTTACACTCGCGGAAGACAGGGGAGGCAGTACGAGCAGTACTTC.

J is TRBJ2-1 and V is TRBV2; 10 nucleotides match TRBD2. Germline V gene sequence: CDR1 SNHLY, CDR2 FYNNEI. The junction had 10 bases not matched to a gene; V was cut back by 5 bases and J by 9 bases. The CDR3 contains 15 residues. The CDR3 protein is CASSFLAGGSAEQFF. CDR3 nucleotides: TGTGCCAGCAGTTTTTTAGCGGGAGGATCAGCTGAGCAGTTCTTC.

V is TRBV6-4 and J is TRBJ1-1, with TRBD1 as a possible D gene (6 bases). Germline assignment: CDR1 MRHNA and CDR2 SNTAGT. Trimming removed 1 base from V and 1 base from J, with 13 bases in between. The CDR3 is 16 residues long. For the CDR3, the DNA is TGTGCCAGCAGTGACTGCGATGGGGGGCCGAACACTGAAGCTTTCTTT. Protein product: CASSDCDGGPNTEAFF.

This sequence joins TRBV5-1 and TRBJ2-3; 8 bases are shared with TRBD1. Trimming cost V 3 bases and J 6 bases; bases outside gene matches: 15. The CDR3 loop spans 17 amino acids. Germline loops: CDR1 SGHRS, CDR2 YFSETQ. The CDR3 nucleotides are TGCGCCAGCAGCTCGGGAATATGGGCAGGGGGCGTGGATACGCAGTATTTT. It is translated as CASSSGIWAGGVDTQYF.

In its sample, this clonotype was seen a few times. This rearrangement joins TRBV5-1 to TRBJ2-1; D tentatively reads TRBD1 or TRBD2 (6 bases each). V shed 0 bases and J shed 7 bases, with 11 bases lying between them. The germline V gene encodes CDR1 SGHRS and CDR2 YFSETQ. The length of the CDR3 is 14 residues. The DNA for the CDR3 is TGCGCCAGCAGCTTGGGGGGGGCCTGGAATGAGCAGTTCTTC. As protein: CASSLGGAWNEQFF.

The chain is built from TRBV3-1 and TRBJ2-2, with unresolved D. The CDR3 spans 14 residues. V lost 3 bases and J 0 bases, leaving 5 bases between the germline ends. Germline V CDR1 and CDR2: LGHDT, YNNKEL (reference sequence). CDR3 bases: TGTGCCAGCAGCCAGTTCACGAACACCGGGGAGCTGTTTTTT. This translates into CASSQFTNTGELFF.

The chain carries TRBV20-1 and TRBJ2-5; possibly TRBD1 or TRBD2 for D (5 bases each). This CDR3 comprises 14 residues. Trimming removed 5 bases from V and 4 bases from J, with 17 bases in between. From germline, CDR1 is DFQATT and CDR2 SNEGSKA (reference sequence). The CDR3: CSASPGPQRETQYF. The CDR3 DNA sequence: TGCAGTGCTTCCCCGGGACCGCAAAGAGAGACCCAGTACTTC.

This clonotype appeared a few times. V gene TRBV7-2 combines with J gene TRBJ2-2; 12 nucleotides match TRBD2. Germline CDR1 SGHTA, CDR2 FQGNSA. The length of the CDR3 is 16 residues. V gave up 5 bases and J gave up 5 bases; unmatched junction bases: 6. This CDR3 is CASSRRLAGVTGELFF. In DNA, the CDR3 is TGTGCCAGCAGCCGCAGACTAGCGGGAGTTACCGGGGAGCTGTTTTTT.